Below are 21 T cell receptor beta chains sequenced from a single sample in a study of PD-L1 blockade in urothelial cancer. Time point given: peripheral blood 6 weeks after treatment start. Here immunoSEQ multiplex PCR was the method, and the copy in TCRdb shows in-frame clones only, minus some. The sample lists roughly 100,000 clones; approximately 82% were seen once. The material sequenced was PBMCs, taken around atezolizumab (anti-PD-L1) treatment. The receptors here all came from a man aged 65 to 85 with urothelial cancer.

CDR3 region: CAWSSDSKQNTEAFF. CDR3 DNA: TGTGCCTGGAGTTCGGACTCAAAGCAGAACACTGAAGCTTTCTTT. V gene TRBV30 combines with J gene TRBJ1-1; D call uncertain. Germline V CDR1 and CDR2: GTSNPN, SVGIG (reference sequence). V shed 2 bases and J shed 1 base, with 14 bases lying between them. The CDR3 spans 15 residues. Together with reference TRBV30 and TRBJ1-1, the CDR3 gives the full variable domain: SQTIHQWPATLVQPVGSPLSLECTVEGTSNPNLYWYRQAAGRGLQLLFYSVGIGQISSEVPQNLSASRPQDRQFILSSKKLLLSDSGFYLCAWSSDSKQNTEAFFGQGTRLTVV.

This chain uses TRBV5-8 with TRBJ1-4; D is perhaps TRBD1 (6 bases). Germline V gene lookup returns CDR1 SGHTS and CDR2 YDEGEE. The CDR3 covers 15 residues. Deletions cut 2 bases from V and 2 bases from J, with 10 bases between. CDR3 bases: TGTGCCAGCAGCTTAGGACAGATTACTAATGAAAAACTGTTTTTT. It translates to CASSLGQITNEKLFF.

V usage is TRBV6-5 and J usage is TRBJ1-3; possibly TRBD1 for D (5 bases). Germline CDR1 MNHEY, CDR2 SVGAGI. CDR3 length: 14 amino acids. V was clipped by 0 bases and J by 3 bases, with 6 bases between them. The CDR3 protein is CASSYSGVGNTIYF. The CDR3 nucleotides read TGTGCCAGCAGTTACTCAGGGGTTGGAAACACCATATATTTT.

The CDR3 nucleotides read TGCGCCAGCAGCTTGAGCGGGGGCTCGTACAATGAGCAGTTCTTC. Its translation: CASSLSGGSYNEQFF. The J gene is TRBJ2-1, the V gene TRBV5-1, with 8 bases aligning to TRBD2. The ends lost 1 base at V and 4 bases at J; junction bases unmatched: 4. The CDR3 has 15 amino acids. Germline V gene sequence: CDR1 SGHRS, CDR2 YFSETQ.

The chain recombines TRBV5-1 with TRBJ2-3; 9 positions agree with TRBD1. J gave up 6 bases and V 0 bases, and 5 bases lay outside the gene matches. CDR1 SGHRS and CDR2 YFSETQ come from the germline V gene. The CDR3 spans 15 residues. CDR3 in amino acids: CASSLGQGGGDTQYF. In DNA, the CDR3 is TGCGCCAGCAGCTTGGGACAGGGGGGAGGTGATACGCAGTATTTT.

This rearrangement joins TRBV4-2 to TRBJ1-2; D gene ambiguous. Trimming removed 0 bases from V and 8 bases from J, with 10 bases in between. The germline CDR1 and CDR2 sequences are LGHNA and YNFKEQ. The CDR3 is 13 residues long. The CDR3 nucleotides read TGTGCCAGCAGCCAAGAGGGCAAAGACGGCTACACCTTC. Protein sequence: CASSQEGKDGYTF.

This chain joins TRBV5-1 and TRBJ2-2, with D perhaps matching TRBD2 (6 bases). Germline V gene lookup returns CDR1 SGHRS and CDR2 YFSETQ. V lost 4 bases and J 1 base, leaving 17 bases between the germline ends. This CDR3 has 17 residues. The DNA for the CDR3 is TGCGCCAGCAGCCAAAAGACCGGGACTCTGAACACCGGGGAGCTGTTTTTT. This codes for CASSQKTGTLNTGELFF.

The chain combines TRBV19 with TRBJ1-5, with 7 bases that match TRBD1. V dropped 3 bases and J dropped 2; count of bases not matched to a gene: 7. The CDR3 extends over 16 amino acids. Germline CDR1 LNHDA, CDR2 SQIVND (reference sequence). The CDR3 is CASSITGARGNQPQHF. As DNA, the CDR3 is TGTGCCAGTAGTATCACAGGGGCGAGAGGCAATCAGCCCCAGCATTTT.

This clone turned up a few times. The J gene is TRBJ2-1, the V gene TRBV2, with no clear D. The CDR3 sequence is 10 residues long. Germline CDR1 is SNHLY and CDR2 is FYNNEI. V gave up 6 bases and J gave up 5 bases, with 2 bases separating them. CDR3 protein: CASSNNEQFF. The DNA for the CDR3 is TGTGCCAGCAGCAACAATGAGCAGTTCTTC.

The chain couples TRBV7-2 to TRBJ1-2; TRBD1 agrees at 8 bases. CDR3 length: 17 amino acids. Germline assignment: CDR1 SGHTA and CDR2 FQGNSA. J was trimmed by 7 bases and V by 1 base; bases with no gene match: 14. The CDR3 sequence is CASSLEGTGQGLSGYTF. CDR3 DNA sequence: TGTGCCAGCAGCTTAGAAGGCACCGGACAGGGATTGAGTGGCTACACCTTC.

This CDR3 reads CASSHTTDSAPYNEQFF. DNA of the CDR3: TGTGCCAGCAGCCACACTACCGACAGCGCACCTTACAATGAGCAGTTCTTC. This rearrangement joins TRBV4-2 to TRBJ2-1, with TRBD1 as a possible D gene (5 bases). This CDR3 is built from 17 residues. The germline V and J ends were trimmed by 3 bases and 4 bases, with 19 bases remaining between them. Germline V gives CDR1 LGHNA, CDR2 YNFKEQ.

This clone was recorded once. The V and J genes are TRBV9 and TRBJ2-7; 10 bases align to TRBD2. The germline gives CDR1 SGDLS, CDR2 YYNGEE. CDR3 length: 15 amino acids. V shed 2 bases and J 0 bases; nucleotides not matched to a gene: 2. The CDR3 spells CASSVSGGSSYEQYF. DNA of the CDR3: TGTGCCAGCAGCGTTAGCGGGGGGAGCTCCTACGAGCAGTACTTC.

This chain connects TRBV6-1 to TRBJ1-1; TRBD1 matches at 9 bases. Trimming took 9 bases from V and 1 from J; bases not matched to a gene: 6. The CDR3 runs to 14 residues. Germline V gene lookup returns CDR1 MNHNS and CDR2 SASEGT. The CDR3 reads CASNPQGANTEAFF. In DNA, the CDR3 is TGTGCCAGTAACCCACAGGGGGCGAACACTGAAGCTTTCTTT.

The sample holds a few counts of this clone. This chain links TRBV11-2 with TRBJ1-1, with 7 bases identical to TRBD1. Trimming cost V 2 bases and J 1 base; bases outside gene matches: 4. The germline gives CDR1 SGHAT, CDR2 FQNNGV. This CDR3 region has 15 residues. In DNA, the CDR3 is TGTGCCAGCAGCTTACAGACAGGGTGGAACACTGAAGCTTTCTTT. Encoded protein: CASSLQTGWNTEAFF.

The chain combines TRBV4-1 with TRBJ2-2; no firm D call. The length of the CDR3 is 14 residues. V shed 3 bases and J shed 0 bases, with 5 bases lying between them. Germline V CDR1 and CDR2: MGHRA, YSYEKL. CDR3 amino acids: CASSQTTNTGELFF. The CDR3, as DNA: TGCGCCAGCAGCCAGACAACGAACACCGGGGAGCTGTTTTTT.

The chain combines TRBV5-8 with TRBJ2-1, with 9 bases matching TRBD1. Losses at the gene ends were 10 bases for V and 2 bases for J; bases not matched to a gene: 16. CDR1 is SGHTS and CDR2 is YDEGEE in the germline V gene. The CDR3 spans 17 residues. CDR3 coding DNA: TGTGCCGCACGGACAGGGGAGGCGGGAGTTCCCTACAATGAGCAGTTCTTC. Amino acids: CAARTGEAGVPYNEQFF.

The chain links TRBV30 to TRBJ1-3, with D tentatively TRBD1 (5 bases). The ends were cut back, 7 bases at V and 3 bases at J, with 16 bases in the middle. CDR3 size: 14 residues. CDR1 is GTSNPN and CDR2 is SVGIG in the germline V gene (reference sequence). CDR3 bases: TGTGCCTCAGCCTTGGGGGGGAGTGGAAACACCATATATTTT. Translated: CASALGGSGNTIYF.

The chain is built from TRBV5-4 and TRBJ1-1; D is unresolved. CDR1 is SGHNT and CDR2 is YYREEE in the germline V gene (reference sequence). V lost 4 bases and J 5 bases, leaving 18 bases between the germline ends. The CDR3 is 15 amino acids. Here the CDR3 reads CASSPAATPGTEAFF. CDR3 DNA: TGTGCCAGCAGCCCTGCGGCCACCCCGGGGACTGAAGCTTTCTTT.

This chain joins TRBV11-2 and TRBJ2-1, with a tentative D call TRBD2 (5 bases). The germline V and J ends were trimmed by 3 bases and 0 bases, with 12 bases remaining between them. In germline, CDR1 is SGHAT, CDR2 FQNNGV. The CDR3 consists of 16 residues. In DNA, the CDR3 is TGTGCCAGCAGCTTTAGAGTAGCGAGCTCCTACAATGAGCAGTTCTTC. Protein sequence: CASSFRVASSYNEQFF.

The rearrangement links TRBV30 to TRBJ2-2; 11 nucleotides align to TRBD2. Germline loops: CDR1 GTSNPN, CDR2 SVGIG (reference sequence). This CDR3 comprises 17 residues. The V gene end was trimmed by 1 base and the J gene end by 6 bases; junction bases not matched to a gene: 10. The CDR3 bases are TGTGCCTGGAGTGCTAGGGTTAGCGGGAGGGTTGCCGGGGAGCTGTTTTTT. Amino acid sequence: CAWSARVSGRVAGELFF. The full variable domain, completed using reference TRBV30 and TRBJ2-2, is SQTIHQWPATLVQPVGSPLSLECTVEGTSNPNLYWYRQAAGRGLQLLFYSVGIGQISSEVPQNLSASRPQDRQFILSSKKLLLSDSGFYLCAWSARVSGRVAGELFFGEGSRLTVL.

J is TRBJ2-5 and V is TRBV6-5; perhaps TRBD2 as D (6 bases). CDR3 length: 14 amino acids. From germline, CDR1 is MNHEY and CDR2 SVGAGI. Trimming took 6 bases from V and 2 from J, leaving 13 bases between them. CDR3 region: CASRRLGFQETQYF. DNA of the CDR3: TGTGCCAGCAGACGACTAGGATTTCAAGAGACCCAGTACTTC.